Listed here are 20 T cell receptor beta chains from one sample, sequenced in a study of regulatory T cells in long-lasting Graves disease. Arm-PCR of CDR3 regions with iRepertoire HTBI primers generated TCR beta libraries. TCRdb re-called the multiplex PCR reads through MiXCR, storing one row per CDR3 protein. The sample carries 530,000 or so distinct CDR3 sequences, 15% to 20% recorded once. Time point indicated: newly diagnosed GD, antithyroid drugs for less than 3 months. PBMC-extracted RNA yielded the TCR library. These same data were also listed under a study on T cells in Graves' hyperthyroidism and ophthalmopathy.

Sequencing was performed on peripheral blood mononuclear cells (PBMCs), taken at new diagnosis, from a patient treated with antithyroid drugs. These receptor sequences come from a man in his late teens or twenties with Graves disease.

This clonotype has a count of ten or more. The chain carries TRBV5-1 and TRBJ2-1; 10 bases agree with TRBD2. J was trimmed by 2 bases and V by 3 bases; bases with no gene match: 5. The length of the CDR3 is 16 residues. The germline V gene encodes CDR1 SGHRS and CDR2 YFSETQ. CDR3 amino acids: CASSYLSGRTYNEQFF. DNA of the CDR3: TGCGCCAGCAGCTATCTTAGCGGGAGGACCTACAATGAGCAGTTCTTC.

There are many counts of this clonotype. The chain uses TRBV5-1 and TRBJ2-1; 11 bases align to TRBD2. The germline gives CDR1 SGHRS, CDR2 YFSETQ. J lost 6 bases, V lost 4 bases, and 9 bases had no gene match. The CDR3 has 16 amino acids. DNA for the CDR3: TGCGCCAGCAGCCCGACTAGCGGGAAAAGGGTCAATGAGCAGTTCTTC. It translates to CASSPTSGKRVNEQFF. Filled out from reference TRBV5-1 and TRBJ2-1, the complete variable domain reads KAGVTQTPRYLIKTRGQQVTLSCSPISGHRSVSWYQQTPGQGLQFLFEYFSETQRNKGNFPGRFSGRQFSNSRSEMNVSTLELGDSALYLCASSPTSGKRVNEQFFGPGTRLTVL.

The DNA of the CDR3 is TGCGCCAGCAGCTTGAGGGGGACAGGAGACTACAATGAGCAGTTCTTC. Translating it yields CASSLRGTGDYNEQFF. The chain uses TRBV5-1 and TRBJ2-1; 8 bases are shared with TRBD1. With 1 base clipped from V and 3 bases from J, the junction kept 6 bases outside the gene matches. Germline V gene data show CDR1 as SGHRS and CDR2 as YFSETQ. CDR3 size: 16 residues.

Many counts were recorded for this clonotype. A read error may account for a junction end that differs from germline. CDR3 amino acids: CAWSVSGVKDIQYF. DNA for the CDR3: TGTGCCTGGAGTGTATCCGGGGTCAAAGACATTCAGTACTTC. This chain joins TRBV30 and TRBJ2-4; D may be TRBD2 (5 bases). The CDR3 runs to 14 residues. Germline-derived CDR1 and CDR2 are GTSNPN and SVGIG (reference sequence).

Many counts were recorded for this clonotype. As DNA, the CDR3 is TGTGCCAGCAGTTACATGGACACCAACACTGAAGCTTTCTTT. This gives the protein CASSYMDTNTEAFF. This chain joins TRBV6-5 and TRBJ1-1, with D possibly being TRBD1 (5 bases). Germline CDR1 reads MNHEY; CDR2 reads SVGAGI. The CDR3 runs to 14 residues. The V end was cut by 2 bases, the J end by 2 bases, with 9 bases between.

This clonotype was observed a few times. The rearrangement joins TRBV4-1 to TRBJ2-1; 9 positions agree with TRBD2. The CDR3 runs 15 residues. In germline, CDR1 is MGHRA, CDR2 YSYEKL. Unmatched junction bases numbered 7, after V lost 6 bases and J lost 4 bases. The CDR3: CASRPTSGTYNEQFF. CDR3 bases: TGCGCCAGCAGACCGACTAGCGGTACTTACAATGAGCAGTTCTTC.

This clonotype was seen at least ten times. This chain connects TRBV20-1 to TRBJ1-5; D unclear. Germline V CDR1 and CDR2: DFQATT, SNEGSKA (reference sequence). Trimming removed 0 bases at V and 11 bases at J, with 20 bases between. This CDR3 is 15 amino acids long. CDR3 bases: TGCAGTGCTAGAGATCGGGCCAGAATACCACTGACCCAGCATTTT. It yields the protein CSARDRARIPLTQHF.

This clonotype came up a few times. The chain has TRBV7-3 and TRBJ1-1; 8 nucleotides agree with TRBD1. Germline values: CDR1 SGHTA, CDR2 FQGTGA. The CDR3 loop spans 12 amino acids. V lost 5 bases, J lost 10 bases, and 6 bases stayed unmatched. Here the CDR3 reads CASSETGGVAFF. In DNA, the CDR3 is TGTGCCAGCAGCGAAACAGGGGGAGTAGCTTTCTTT.

The chain has TRBV6-6 and TRBJ2-5, with 7 bases lining up with TRBD2. Germline CDR1 MNHNY, CDR2 SVGAGI (reference sequence). The CDR3 totals 17 residues. Unmatched junction bases numbered 16, after V lost 4 bases and J lost 5 bases. CDR3 in amino acids: CASSSTGTKRPFETQYF. In DNA, the CDR3 is TGTGCCAGCAGTTCGACCGGGACTAAGCGCCCTTTTGAGACCCAGTACTTC.

CDR3 nucleotides: TGCGCCAGCAAGGCGGGCTCCACAGATACGCAGTATTTT. It specifies CASKAGSTDTQYF. The V gene is TRBV5-1, the J gene TRBJ2-3; D may be TRBD2 (5 bases). The CDR3 contains 13 residues. Germline V gene data show CDR1 as SGHRS and CDR2 as YFSETQ. V was trimmed by 6 bases and J by 2 bases, leaving 10 bases between them.

This clonotype has ten or more counts. V usage is TRBV28 and J usage is TRBJ2-3; 9 nucleotides match TRBD2. CDR3 length equals 16 residues. Germline-derived CDR1 and CDR2 are MDHEN and SYDVKM. J lost 5 bases, V lost 4 bases, and 10 bases had no gene match. The CDR3 loop is CASSSSWGSGRDTQYF. Written as DNA, the CDR3 is TGTGCCAGCAGTTCCTCCTGGGGTAGCGGGAGAGATACGCAGTATTTT.

J is TRBJ2-3 and V is TRBV27, with 9 bases aligning to TRBD1. CDR1 is MNHEY and CDR2 is SMNVEV in the germline V gene (reference sequence). J was trimmed by 6 bases and V by 2 bases; bases with no gene match: 12. The CDR3 sequence is 17 residues long. The CDR3 coding sequence is TGTGCCAGCAGTTTAAATCTTTTACAGGGGGCGCCGGATACGCAGTATTTT. It translates to CASSLNLLQGAPDTQYF.

The chain couples TRBV7-9 to TRBJ1-1; no definite D call. CDR3 length equals 12 residues. V lost 6 bases and J 5 bases, leaving 10 bases between the germline ends. Germline assignment: CDR1 SEHNR and CDR2 FQNEAQ (reference sequence). The DNA of the CDR3 is TGTGCCAGCAGTTATAAGGTGACTGAAGCTTTCTTT. Translating gives CASSYKVTEAFF.

This clonotype has only a few counts. The V and J genes are TRBV20-1 and TRBJ2-2, with 10 bases lining up with TRBD2. The CDR3 is 16 residues long. CDR1 and CDR2 (germline): DFQATT, SNEGSKA (reference sequence). J was trimmed by 6 bases and V by 0 bases; bases with no gene match: 7. In nucleotides, the CDR3 is TGCAGTGCTAGAGATGTATTAGCGGGAGGCCCCGGGGAGCTGTTTTTT. Amino acid sequence: CSARDVLAGGPGELFF.

The chain joins TRBV20-1 to TRBJ2-1, with 10 bases that match TRBD2. The V segment lost 5 bases and the J segment 5 bases; nucleotides outside the gene matches: 15. The CDR3 consists of 17 residues. Germline V gene lookup returns CDR1 DFQATT and CDR2 SNEGSKA (reference sequence). The CDR3 here is CSAFIIISGRTDNEQFF. CDR3 nucleotide sequence: TGCAGTGCTTTCATAATTATTAGCGGGAGGACAGACAATGAGCAGTTCTTC.

This clonotype was counted ten times or more. The chain couples TRBV5-1 to TRBJ1-1, with 7 bases lining up with TRBD1. The CDR3 extends over 15 amino acids. V dropped 1 base and J dropped 3; count of bases not matched to a gene: 6. The germline V gene has CDR1 SGHRS and CDR2 YFSETQ. This CDR3 is CASSLLTGEDTEAFF. In DNA form, the CDR3 reads TGCGCCAGCAGCTTGCTTACAGGGGAGGACACTGAAGCTTTCTTT.

The chain has TRBV11-2 and TRBJ1-4; a weak D match, TRBD1 (5 bases). V was clipped by 11 bases and J by 8 bases, with 21 bases between them. From germline, CDR1 is SGHAT and CDR2 FQNNGV. This CDR3 has 14 residues. DNA of the CDR3: TGTGCCGGCACCCCGGGGGTCCCTGGGGAAAAACTGTTTTTT. It codes for CAGTPGVPGEKLFF.

This clonotype was counted between two and nine times. This chain joins TRBV7-2 and TRBJ2-5; the D gene is possibly TRBD2 (5 bases). Germline V CDR1 and CDR2: SGHTA, FQGNSA. V was trimmed by 2 bases and J by 7 bases, leaving 17 bases between them. This CDR3 is 15 amino acids long. The CDR3 region has the DNA TGTGCCAGCAGCTTAAGAGGGATGTGGCGCGGGACCCAGTACTTC. This codes for CASSLRGMWRGTQYF.

The V gene is TRBV10-3, the J gene TRBJ2-1, with no clear D. Trimming removed 5 bases from V and 4 bases from J, with 6 bases in between. Per the germline V gene, CDR1 is ENHRY and CDR2 is SYGVKD. This CDR3 region has 12 residues. CDR3 nucleotide sequence: TGTGCCATCAGTAGCCAGTACAATGAGCAGTTCTTC. Translated: CAISSQYNEQFF.

This clonotype occurred once. This sequence joins TRBV7-9 and TRBJ1-2, with D unresolved. CDR3 length: 14 residues. Germline CDR1 reads SEHNR; CDR2 reads FQNEAQ (reference sequence). Trimming shortened V by 3 bases and J by 6 bases, and 14 bases separated the two germline ends. CDR3 nucleotides: TGTGCCAGCAGCTTTGACCCAGTCTTGAATGGCTACACCTTC. It is translated as CASSFDPVLNGYTF.